The entry below describes one T cell receptor (beta chain). Its cognate antigen has yet to be identified. No clone much larger than this one lies a single base away; base qualities are absent. The CDR3 regions of human TCRbeta chains were analyzed by immunosequencing. The original pipeline was this. TCRs in the repertoires were compared against a reference library of SARS-CoV-2-specific TCRs that had been generated with the MIRA antigen-specificity platform. Breadth was defined as the fraction of unique TCRs that were SARS-CoV-2-associated. Depth was defined as the fraction of total T cells that were SARS-CoV-2-associated. Each spike-specific TCR was assigned to its reactive spike region and to a CD4 or CD8 class using the MIRA data. Log10-transformed breadth and depth values were compared by one-way ANOVA with Sidak's multiple comparisons tests. What TCRdb holds here is the immuneACCESS table cut down to in-frame rearrangements. Part of the clones is not present; checked against another copy, under half of the missing clones reflect an unresolved V gene, and the others are unexplained. That table furnishes V, J and clone size, whereas the DNA furnished D and trimming. A total of 89,000 or so clones appear in this sample, about nine tenths of them only once. The ten largest make up around a tenth of the sample.

The data are from a study of T cell responses to AZD1222 COVID-19 vaccine listed by TCRdb under 2021. In the study overall: TCR sequencing was performed for fewer than 250 trial participants, of whom some 200 were given two doses of AZD1222 and around 25 were given two doses of MenACWY control vaccine. Trial participants were enrolled by age into 18-55, 56-69 and 70-plus year subgroups, with approximately 160, 26 and 62 TCR-sequenced participants respectively.

The intended sense of this specimen's time point label: about 28 days (+/-7) after the second vaccine dose. AZD1222 recipients given second doses at about 4 weeks or at about 12 weeks were pooled, since spike-specific TCR depth and breadth were not found to differ between the two schedules. Vaccinee samples came from UK trials COV001 and COV002, including a single-blind randomized controlled phase 2/3 trial of AZD1222 (ChAdOx1 nCoV-19) in healthy adults. For TCRbeta chain sequencing, PBMC samples were collected from trial participants at day 0 and at day 28 after the second dose. The research as a whole found: CD4 TCRs associated with the vaccine covered the entire spike protein, and the dominant responses were in regions 160-218 and 743-854. Conclusions about previously exposed vaccinees are limited, since just six or seven AZD1222 recipients were seropositive for SARS-CoV-2 at baseline. Participants were mostly white British and included more females than males, and it was suggested by the authors that clonal diversity may have been underestimated. After two AZD1222 doses, both the breadth and the depth of spike-specific TCRs were significantly higher than at day 0 and than in MenACWY recipients. In the small 56-69-year group, the increase in depth fell short of significance, most likely because of low power. Because no day 14 peak-response samples were available, repertoires were characterized only after the peak T cell response. Nearly half of unique spike-specific TCRs reportedly recognized epitopes outside regions mutated in the B.1.351 and B.1.1.7 variants.

V loses 4 bases of germline sequence and J loses 6 bases, and the interval between the two ends is 19 bases. Sequences MNHEY (CDR1) and SMNVEV (CDR2) are obtained from the germline V gene (reference sequence). The CDR3 sequence holds 17 residues, the cysteine and phenylalanine included. Only CDR3 DNA remains: 51 bases, in frame from the first base. This sequence originates from an adult who received the AZD1222 COVID-19 vaccine. Sequences were derived from peripheral blood, sampled 28 days after the second AZD1222 dose. The receptor chain draws on TRBV27 and TRBJ1-6; the D region possibly corresponds to TRBD1 (6 bases align). The base sequence is TGTGCCAGCAGTTCACGGAAAGGGGGTACTGGTAATTCACCCCTCCACTTT. It translates to CASSSRKGGTGNSPLHF.